The text below deals with one T cell receptor beta chain. This specimen comes from a study of blood T cell repertoires in COVID-19. In the study overall: Researchers got acute and convalescent COVID-19 samples from the United States, Italy and Spain.

Germline V gene lookup returns CDR1 MNHEY and CDR2 SMNVEV (reference sequence). V lost 4 bases and J 14 bases, leaving 17 bases between the germline ends. The CDR3 spans 13 residues. In the study's own analysis: Amplification with reference gene primers provided the estimates of nucleated cell counts. Some clones are missing from TCRdb's copy, which holds only in-frame ones; the method was immunoSEQ multiplex PCR. The V and J calls and clone size are taken from that table; D and trimming were inferred from the DNA. The sample holds around 130,000 clones, roughly four fifths seen once. The rearrangement links TRBV27 to TRBJ1-4; maybe TRBD1 (6 bases). The origin of this receptor is a woman between 50 and 59 years old with acute or convalescent COVID-19. Input material: peripheral blood. The CDR3 coding sequence is TGTGCCAGCAGTTCACACTCACAGGGTCTGCTGTTTTTT. Encoded protein: CASSSHSQGLLFF. Variable domain in full (rest from reference TRBV27 and TRBJ1-4): EAQVTQNPRYLITVTGKKLTVTCSQNMNHEYMSWYRQDPGLGLRQIYYSMNVEVTDKGDVPEGYKVSRKEKRNFPLILESPSPNQTSLYFCASSSHSQGLLFFGSGTQLSVL.